The T cell receptor (beta chain) described here comes from a study of T cell changes during pregnancy in multiple sclerosis. The CDR3 runs to 15 residues. V was clipped by 7 bases and J by 5 bases; unmatched bases: 9. Germline CDR1 reads LNHDA; CDR2 reads SQIVND (reference sequence). Sequencing was performed with immunoSEQ multiplex PCR; in TCRdb, only in-frame clones are kept and a portion is missing. This sample has 45,000 to 55,000 clones, with around 90% found just once. Sequencing was performed on peripheral blood, taken in the first trimester of pregnancy. This chain links TRBV19 with TRBJ1-1, with 11 nucleotides matching TRBD1. The TCR sequence derives from a female donor with multiple sclerosis, enrolled in a pregnancy study. The CDR3 DNA is TGTGCCAGTACCCCTCTGGACAGGGGGCTGACTGAAGCTTTCTTT. Its translation: CASTPLDRGLTEAFF.